The clone carrying this TCR beta chain occurred a few times. Its antigen is undetermined. This CDR3 region has 15 residues. Per the germline V gene, CDR1 is SGHDT and CDR2 is YYEEEE. Deletions cut 0 bases from V and 5 bases from J, with 13 bases between. Generated by immunoSEQ multiplex PCR, the TCRdb table keeps only in-frame clones and is missing some. The sample lists more than 250,000 clones, just over 85% seen once, with about 0.91% in the top ten. These data are taken from a study of cytomegalovirus exposure and HLA in healthy donors. Study-level background: A subsequent analysis reported that the 110 or so validation repertoires were produced on the same platform that had also been used for the roughly 710 first-cohort repertoires. Study-level results: It was found in a later analysis that first-cohort TCR clusters tended to co-occur in the roughly 120 validation repertoires. Cytomegalovirus status was reportedly diagnosed by the classifier with high sensitivity and specificity. Among TCR beta chains, those listed as cytomegalovirus-associated numbered more than 150.

Sample: PBMCs. The sequence was collected from a woman between 18 and 29 years old in good health and CMV-seronegative. This rearrangement joins TRBV5-6 to TRBJ2-3, with a possible D match to TRBD2 (5 bases). CDR3 loop: CASSLAAYGVDTQYF. CDR3 bases: TGTGCCAGCAGCTTGGCCGCCTACGGGGTAGATACGCAGTATTTT.